The clone carrying this T cell receptor (beta chain) came up a few times. The source of the sample is a study of regulatory T cells in long-lasting Graves disease. Libraries of TCR beta came from iRepertoire HTBI primers plus Arm-PCR of CDR3 regions. TCRdb used MiXCR to reprocess the multiplex PCR reads, holding one entry per CDR3 protein. The sample has hundreds of thousands of distinct CDR3 sequences, about a sixth seen once. The sample's time point: newly diagnosed GD, antithyroid drugs for less than 3 months. TCR sequences were obtained from RNA taken from PBMCs. By American Thyroid Association guidelines, Graves' disease was diagnosed in the cohort. This same sample was also part of a study on T cells in Graves' hyperthyroidism and ophthalmopathy.

The TCR was taken from a woman younger than 45 with Graves disease. The source was peripheral blood mononuclear cells (PBMCs), collected at new diagnosis, from a patient treated with antithyroid drugs.

The CDR3 DNA follows: TGTGCCACCAGCAGAGCCGAAGAGACCCAGTACTTC. It is translated as CATSRAEETQYF. This chain links TRBV15 with TRBJ2-5; no clear D gene. Trimming shortened V by 1 base and J by 3 bases, and 3 bases separated the two germline ends. CDR3 length: 12 residues. CDR1 and CDR2 (germline): LNHNV, YYDKDF (reference sequence).